This TCR beta chain was observed in a study of blood T cell repertoires in COVID-19. Study overall: Sources were T cells, B-cell-depleted T cells, or PBMCs; the material itself was cDNA or gDNA.

A few counts support this clone. As originally analysed: Reference gene primer amplification in the assay estimated nucleated cell counts. Some clones are missing from TCRdb's copy, which holds only in-frame ones; the method was immunoSEQ multiplex PCR. V and J calls and clone size are those listed in that table; D and trimming were worked out from the DNA. The sample lists some 150,000 clones; roughly 77% were seen once. Trimming took off 2 bases at V and 6 bases at J, with 11 bases between the two ends. The CDR3 contains 13 residues. The germline CDR1 and CDR2 sequences are MNHEY and SVGEGT. The TCR sequence derives from a man in his sixties with acute or convalescent COVID-19. The sequenced material came from peripheral blood. The chain carries TRBV6-2 or TRBV6-3 and TRBJ2-7; D is undetermined. The CDR3 DNA reads TGTGCCAGCAGTTACCCCCCCCGGTCCGAGCAGTACTTC. Encoded protein: CASSYPPRSEQYF.